These T cell receptor beta chains were read from a single sample in a study of T cell changes during pregnancy in multiple sclerosis. This table comes from immunoSEQ multiplex PCR, and its TCRdb copy is limited to in-frame clones, with some not included. The table lists about 120,000 clones, 90% to 95% of them singletons. The material was peripheral blood, obtained before pregnancy. The receptors come from a female donor with multiple sclerosis, enrolled in a pregnancy study. CDR3s include the opening cysteine and the closing phenylalanine or tryptophan. The order of the fields is V gene, D gene, clone size, J gene, CDR3 DNA, CDR3 protein. A D gene is named only where the DNA matches it firmly. The size field is filled for only some rows; it gives once, few, many or a size class.

V gene: TRBV7-3
D gene: NA
clone size: NA
J gene: TRBJ2-3
CDR3 DNA: TGTGCCAGCAAGTATCGAGGCGGGACCACAGATACGCAGTATTTT
CDR3 protein: CASKYRGGTTDTQYF

V gene: TRBV6-5
D gene: TRBD1
clone size: NA
J gene: TRBJ1-1
CDR3 DNA: TGTGCCAGCAGGTCAGGGGGAAAGGGTGAAGCTTTCTTT
CDR3 protein: CASRSGGKGEAFF

V gene: TRBV6-4
D gene: NA
clone size: NA
J gene: TRBJ2-1
CDR3 DNA: TGTGCCAGCAGTTCCAGTAGCGGACACAATGAGCAGTTCTTC
CDR3 protein: CASSSSSGHNEQFF

V gene: TRBV29-1
D gene: TRBD1
clone size: once
J gene: TRBJ2-1
CDR3 DNA: TGCAGCGTTGATAGGCCCAGGGGGCACAATGAGCAGTTCTTC
CDR3 protein: CSVDRPRGHNEQFF

V gene: TRBV5-1
D gene: TRBD1
clone size: NA
J gene: TRBJ2-3
CDR3 DNA: TGCGCCAGCAGCTTGAGTCCGGACAGGGGGCGGGCAGATACGCAGTATTTT
CDR3 protein: CASSLSPDRGRADTQYF

V gene: TRBV9
D gene: NA
clone size: NA
J gene: TRBJ2-3
CDR3 DNA: TGTGCCAGCAGCCCCCGACCCGACAGGAACACAGATACGCAGTATTTT
CDR3 protein: CASSPRPDRNTDTQYF

V gene: TRBV28
D gene: NA
clone size: NA
J gene: TRBJ2-7
CDR3 DNA: TGTGCCAGCAGTTTATCGCAGACCTACGAGCAGTACTTC
CDR3 protein: CASSLSQTYEQYF

V gene: TRBV28
D gene: TRBD1
clone size: NA
J gene: TRBJ1-5
CDR3 DNA: TGTGCCAGCAGGCCGACAGGGGGCGAACAGCCCCAGCATTTT
CDR3 protein: CASRPTGGEQPQHF

V gene: TRBV5-1
D gene: NA
clone size: NA
J gene: TRBJ2-7
CDR3 DNA: TGCGCCAGCAGCTTGGAGGAGGCCGAGCAGTACTTC
CDR3 protein: CASSLEEAEQYF

V gene: TRBV5-8
D gene: TRBD1
clone size: NA
J gene: TRBJ1-2
CDR3 DNA: TGTGCCAGCAGCTTTCGGACAGGGGGAAATGGCTACACCTTC
CDR3 protein: CASSFRTGGNGYTF

V gene: TRBV6-5
D gene: TRBD2
clone size: NA
J gene: TRBJ2-3
CDR3 DNA: TGTGCCAGCAGTAGCGGGACTAGCGGGAGGTATACGCAGTATTTT
CDR3 protein: CASSSGTSGRYTQYF

V gene: TRBV5-1
D gene: TRBD1
clone size: NA
J gene: TRBJ1-4
CDR3 DNA: TGCGCCAGCAGCTTGGATGGTGCAGGGGGAAAACTGTTTTTT
CDR3 protein: CASSLDGAGGKLFF

V gene: TRBV6-1
D gene: NA
clone size: NA
J gene: TRBJ1-2
CDR3 DNA: TGTGCCAGCAGCGCCGACAGAGCGAGAGGCTACACCTTC
CDR3 protein: CASSADRARGYTF

V gene: TRBV7-6
D gene: TRBD2
clone size: once
J gene: TRBJ2-1
CDR3 DNA: TGTGCCAGCAGTCCCCTAGCGGGGGGGCGCGACAATGAGCAGTTCTTC
CDR3 protein: CASSPLAGGRDNEQFF

V gene: TRBV30
D gene: NA
clone size: NA
J gene: TRBJ2-5
CDR3 DNA: TGTGCCTGGGGAGGGGAGACCCAGTACTTC
CDR3 protein: CAWGGETQYF

V gene: TRBV2
D gene: NA
clone size: NA
J gene: TRBJ2-3
CDR3 DNA: TGTGCCAGCAGTTACTTAGATACGCAGTATTTT
CDR3 protein: CASSYLDTQYF

V gene: TRBV7-3
D gene: TRBD1
clone size: NA
J gene: TRBJ1-2
CDR3 DNA: TGTGCCAGCAGTTCGGGACAGACGAACTATGGCTACACCTTC
CDR3 protein: CASSSGQTNYGYTF

V gene: TRBV30
D gene: NA
clone size: NA
J gene: TRBJ1-5
CDR3 DNA: TGTGCCTGGAGTGTACGGCGGGACTCTTTATCCCAGCCCCAGCATTTT
CDR3 protein: CAWSVRRDSLSQPQHF

V gene: TRBV28
D gene: NA
clone size: NA
J gene: TRBJ2-7
CDR3 DNA: TGTGCCAGCAGTAGACAGGAGTCGGAGGTGTACTTC
CDR3 protein: CASSRQESEVYF

V gene: TRBV7-9
D gene: TRBD2
clone size: NA
J gene: TRBJ2-3
CDR3 DNA: TGTGCCAGCAGCGTACACCGGACTAGCGGGGGCCGGTATGCGCAGTATTTT
CDR3 protein: CASSVHRTSGGRYAQYF

V gene: TRBV27
D gene: NA
clone size: NA
J gene: TRBJ2-7
CDR3 DNA: TGTGCCAGCAGTTTATCCAGGCCCCCCTACGAGCAGTACTTC
CDR3 protein: CASSLSRPPYEQYF

V gene: TRBV5-1
D gene: NA
clone size: NA
J gene: TRBJ1-2
CDR3 DNA: TGCGCCAGCAGCTTAGAAGCCAGGCCTTATGGCTACACCTTC
CDR3 protein: CASSLEARPYGYTF

V gene: TRBV20-1
D gene: NA
clone size: once
J gene: TRBJ2-3
CDR3 DNA: TGCAGTGCTAGTTCCCCGGGATCGCAGTATTTT
CDR3 protein: CSASSPGSQYF